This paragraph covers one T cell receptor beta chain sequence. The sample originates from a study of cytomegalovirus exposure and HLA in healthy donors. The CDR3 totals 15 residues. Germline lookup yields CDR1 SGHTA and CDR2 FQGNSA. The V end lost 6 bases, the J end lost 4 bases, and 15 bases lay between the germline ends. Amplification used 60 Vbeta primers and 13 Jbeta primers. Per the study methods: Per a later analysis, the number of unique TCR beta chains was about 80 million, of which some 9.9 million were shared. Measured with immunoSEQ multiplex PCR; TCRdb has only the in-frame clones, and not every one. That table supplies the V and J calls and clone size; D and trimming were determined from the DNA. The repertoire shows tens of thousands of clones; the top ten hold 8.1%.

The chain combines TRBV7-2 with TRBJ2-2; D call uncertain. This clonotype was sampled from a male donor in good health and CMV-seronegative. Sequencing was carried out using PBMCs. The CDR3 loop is CASSPTQQATGELFF. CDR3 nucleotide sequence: TGTGCCAGCAGTCCAACTCAGCAGGCCACCGGGGAGCTGTTTTTT.